These 14 T cell receptor delta chains came from one sample sequenced in a study of Vδ1+ human thymocytes. General observations from the study: Thymic TRG and TRD repertoires appeared highly polyclonal.

No antigen has been identified for these receptors. The template was reverse-transcribed extracted RNA. CDR3 amplicons came from multiplex PCR with pooled V-gene forward and constant-region reverse primers. TCRdb fed the multiplex PCR reads into CATT to redo clone calling. The sample contains around 23,000 delta-chain clones, 6.5% to 8% of which appear only once. The sample consisted of Vdelta1+ gamma-delta thymocytes from the thymus. The subset is: FACS-sorted CD3+ TCRalphabeta- TCRVdelta1+ TCRVdelta2- thymocytes. All receptors derive from a girl in the first two years of life who had congenital heart surgery.

This clone was counted only a few times. V usage is TRDV1 and J usage is TRDJ1; 12 nucleotides agree with TRDD3. Trimming took 2 bases from V and 8 from J; bases not matched to a gene: 12. This CDR3 is built from 17 residues. Germline V lookup: CDR1 TSWWSYY, CDR2 QGS. For the CDR3, the DNA is TGTGCTCTTGGGGAATCTTCCCCTACTGGGGGATACCCGAAACTCATCTTT. Its translation: CALGESSPTGGYPKLIF.

This clone was seen a handful of times. This chain connects TRDV1 to TRDJ1, with D tentatively TRDD2 (5 bases). The CDR3 is 19 amino acids. The V end lost 4 bases, the J end lost 0 bases, and 24 bases lay between the germline ends. Germline CDR1 reads TSWWSYY; CDR2 reads QGS. CDR3 in amino acids: CALGGDISYGTTHTDKLIF. In nucleotides, the CDR3 is TGTGCTCTTGGGGGGGACATATCCTATGGGACGACCCACACCGATAAACTCATCTTT.

V and J are TRDV1 and TRDJ1; D is unresolved. The V gene's germline CDR1 is TSWWSYY and CDR2 QGS. Trimming pared 1 base from V and 2 bases from J, leaving 8 bases between. This CDR3 contains 14 residues. DNA for the CDR3: TGTGCTCTTGGGGAACACCGGAGGACCGATAAACTCATCTTT. As protein: CALGEHRRTDKLIF.

The sample holds one count of this clone. The V gene lacks a call, and TRDJ1 is the J gene; TRDD3 was called by the table and not checked on the DNA. This CDR3 is 19 amino acids long. The CDR3 region has the DNA TGTGCTCTTGGGACCCCTCGATCGGGCTTCCTAAGACACGCCGATAAACTCATCTTT. It encodes CALGTPRSGFLRHADKLIF.

The gene calls are TRDV1 and TRDJ1; 8 bases line up with TRDD3. CDR1 is TSWWSYY and CDR2 is QGS in the germline V gene. The J segment lost 0 bases and the V segment lost 5 bases, leaving 11 bases of the junction unmatched. The CDR3 extends over 17 amino acids. Here the CDR3 DNA reads TGTGCTCTTGGGCTCTACTGGGGGTTTCAAGACACCGATAAACTCATCTTT. Translating gives CALGLYWGFQDTDKLIF.

The rearrangement joins TRDV1 to TRDJ1, with TRDD3 identical over 7 bases. The junction had 26 bases not matched to a gene; V was cut back by 4 bases and J by 0 bases. The germline V gene has CDR1 TSWWSYY and CDR2 QGS. The CDR3 is 22 residues long. The CDR3 region is CALGASLLPPLLGISYTDKLIF. The CDR3 DNA sequence: TGTGCTCTTGGGGCCTCCCTTCTTCCCCCATTACTGGGGATCTCGTACACCGATAAACTCATCTTT.

The sample holds a few counts of this clone. The V gene is TRDV1, the J gene TRDJ1; TRDD2 is a possible D gene (6 bases). The ends were cut back, 5 bases at V and 0 bases at J, with 16 bases in the middle. CDR1 is TSWWSYY and CDR2 is QGS in the germline V gene. The CDR3 is 16 amino acids. CDR3 in DNA: TGTGCTCTTGGGACCCTTCCCGCTGGGAACACCGATAAACTCATCTTT. Translating gives CALGTLPAGNTDKLIF.

The chain uses TRDV1 and TRDJ1, with 10 bases that match TRDD3. The CDR3 contains 18 residues. The junction had 8 bases not matched to a gene; V was cut back by 1 base and J by 0 bases. Per germline, CDR1 TSWWSYY and CDR2 QGS. Here the CDR3 reads CALGERNGGYPYTDKLIF. The DNA of the CDR3 is TGTGCTCTTGGGGAACGGAATGGGGGATACCCGTACACCGATAAACTCATCTTT.

The J gene is TRDJ1, the V gene TRDV1; 12 bases are shared with TRDD3. Germline lookup yields CDR1 TSWWSYY and CDR2 QGS. V shed 0 bases and J 3 bases; nucleotides not matched to a gene: 20. This CDR3 is built from 22 residues. CDR3 nucleotide sequence: TGTGCTCTTGGGGAACTTCCGGGTCCCCACTGGGGGATACACCTACTGGCCGATAAACTCATCTTT. This codes for CALGELPGPHWGIHLLADKLIF.

The rearrangement uses TRDV1 and TRDJ1; D possibly corresponds to TRDD2 (6 bases). Germline-derived CDR1 and CDR2 are TSWWSYY and QGS. Between the trimmed V and J ends, which lost 4 bases and 2 bases, there was a span of 50 bases. The CDR3 runs 27 residues. CDR3 sequence: CALGVLLLPSNGYSLLYELELTDKLIF. For the CDR3, the DNA is TGTGCTCTTGGGGTCCTTTTACTCCCTTCCAATGGCTACTCCCTTCTTTACGAGTTGGAGTTGACCGATAAACTCATCTTT.

By its share, this clone is medium-sized. The rearrangement joins TRDV2 to TRDJ1; 10 bases match TRDD3. The germline V gene has CDR1 GEAIGNYY and CDR2 EKD. This CDR3 spans 16 amino acids. Unmatched junction bases numbered 5, after V lost 2 bases and J lost 0 bases. CDR3 residues: CACDRLGDIDTDKLIF. DNA of the CDR3: TGTGCCTGTGACAGGCTGGGGGATATAGACACCGATAAACTCATCTTT.

V gene TRDV1 combines with J gene TRDJ1, with 10 positions matching TRDD3. CDR3 length equals 22 residues. Losses at the gene ends were 1 base for V and 0 bases for J; bases not matched to a gene: 20. CDR1 is TSWWSYY and CDR2 is QGS in the germline V gene. CDR3 residues: CALGERGQPYWGMGGYTDKLIF. The CDR3 DNA reads as TGTGCTCTTGGGGAACGTGGCCAACCGTACTGGGGGATGGGGGGGTACACCGATAAACTCATCTTT.

The rearrangement links TRDV1 to TRDJ1; 10 bases match TRDD3. The V and J ends lost 0 bases and 0 bases, in that order; junction bases with no gene match: 19. CDR1 and CDR2 from the germline V gene are TSWWSYY and QGS. The CDR3 contains 22 residues. The CDR3 region is CALGELGGSDWGIRTDTDKLIF. The CDR3 coding sequence is TGTGCTCTTGGGGAACTAGGTGGTAGTGACTGGGGGATCAGAACGGACACCGATAAACTCATCTTT.

The chain carries TRDV1 and TRDJ1; 7 bases align to TRDD3. The CDR3 runs to 22 residues. Germline lookup yields CDR1 TSWWSYY and CDR2 QGS. V dropped 2 bases and J dropped 0; count of bases not matched to a gene: 24. This CDR3 is CALGEGTDSVDTGEWDTDKLIF. The CDR3 coding sequence is TGTGCTCTTGGGGAAGGGACAGATTCAGTGGATACTGGGGAGTGGGACACCGATAAACTCATCTTT.